A single sample gave rise to the 29 T cell receptor beta chains below, sequenced in a study of OX40 agonist ivuxolimab in advanced cancers. TCRdb keeps only in-frame clones here, not all; method: immunoSEQ multiplex PCR. The sample lists about 33,000 clones, more than 60% occurring once. Sequences were derived from CD4+ or CD8+ T cells sorted from blood, sampled in a trial of the OX40 agonist ivuxolimab. The source is an adult with an advanced solid tumor such as melanoma, head and neck, liver or kidney cancer.

This clone was recorded a few times. The CDR3 nucleotides are TGCGCCAGTAGTAAGACAGGGGACCCCAATCAGCCCCAGCATTTT. Encoded protein: CASSKTGDPNQPQHF. The chain has TRBV5-1 and TRBJ1-5, with 8 bases fitting TRBD1. The germline V gene encodes CDR1 SGHRS and CDR2 YFSETQ. V lost 8 bases to trimming and J lost 3 bases; unmatched junction nucleotides: 10. CDR3 length equals 15 residues.

The rearrangement joins TRBV5-1 to TRBJ1-6, with D uncertain. V was pared by 0 bases and J by 6 bases, with 16 bases between. The CDR3 has 17 amino acids. Germline V gene data show CDR1 as SGHRS and CDR2 as YFSETQ. This CDR3 is CASSLEVSAVSNSPLHF. The CDR3 nucleotides read TGCGCCAGCAGCTTGGAAGTCTCCGCCGTCAGTAATTCACCCCTCCACTTT.

V is TRBV29-1 and J is TRBJ2-7; 7 bases line up with TRBD1. The CDR3 length is 14 residues. Unmatched junction bases numbered 8, after V lost 2 bases and J lost 4 bases. The V gene's germline CDR1 is SQVTM and CDR2 ANQGSEA. CDR3 loop: CSVEKGQSTYEQYF. CDR3 bases: TGCAGCGTTGAAAAGGGACAGTCTACATACGAGCAGTACTTC.

V is TRBV4-1 and J is TRBJ2-3, with D perhaps TRBD1 (6 bases). The CDR3 extends over 15 amino acids. V gave up 0 bases and J gave up 4 bases, with 11 bases separating them. Germline CDR1 and CDR2: MGHRA and YSYEKL. The CDR3 DNA is TGCGCCAGCAGCCAAGAACAGGGTATGGCAGATACGCAGTATTTT. This translates into CASSQEQGMADTQYF.

The gene calls are TRBV7-2 and TRBJ1-1; TRBD1 matches at 8 bases. CDR3 length equals 13 residues. Germline V gene lookup returns CDR1 SGHTA and CDR2 FQGNSA. The trim removed 2 bases at V and 6 bases at J, leaving 2 bases unmatched. CDR3 in amino acids: CASSLQGAAEAFF. In DNA form, the CDR3 reads TGTGCCAGCAGCTTACAGGGGGCCGCTGAAGCTTTCTTT. The full variable domain, completed using reference TRBV7-2 and TRBJ1-1, is GAGVSQSPSNKVTEKGKDVELRCDPISGHTALYWYRQSLGQGLEFLIYFQGNSAPDKSGLPSDRFSAERTGGSVSTLTIQRTQQEDSAVYLCASSLQGAAEAFFGQGTRLTVV.

The chain joins TRBV6-1 to TRBJ2-7; TRBD1 is a possible D gene (6 bases). The CDR3 spans 14 residues. The V end lost 4 bases, the J end lost 0 bases, and 10 bases lay between the germline ends. CDR1 and CDR2 from the germline V gene are MNHNS and SASEGT. CDR3 amino acids: CASSADRRSYEQYF. The CDR3 coding sequence is TGTGCCAGCAGTGCAGACAGGCGCTCCTACGAGCAGTACTTC.

This clone was seen once. This sequence joins TRBV2 and TRBJ1-1; D unresolved. Trimming pared 10 bases from V and 4 bases from J, leaving 22 bases between. CDR1 and CDR2 from the germline V gene are SNHLY and FYNNEI. The CDR3 has 15 residues. As DNA, the CDR3 is TGTGCCATTGTGAGTTCGAGAGCTCGGCCCACTGAAGCTTTCTTT. Its translation: CAIVSSRARPTEAFF.

This clone was detected a few times. This chain links TRBV29-1 with TRBJ1-2; D is ambiguous. CDR1 and CDR2 (germline): SQVTM, ANQGSEA. This CDR3 has 10 residues. The germline V and J ends were trimmed by 2 bases and 4 bases, with 2 bases remaining between them. This CDR3 is CSVESYGYTF. The CDR3 DNA follows: TGCAGCGTTGAATCCTATGGCTACACCTTC.

The rearrangement uses TRBV19 and TRBJ2-1; D is possibly TRBD2 (6 bases). The CDR3 is 14 amino acids. Per germline, CDR1 LNHDA and CDR2 SQIVND (reference sequence). The V gene lost 6 bases and the J gene lost 6 bases, with 15 bases spanning the gap. Here the CDR3 DNA reads TGTGCCAGTAGACTCGGGGGAATCCTCAATGAGCAGTTCTTC. Translating gives CASRLGGILNEQFF.

The chain joins TRBV4-1 to TRBJ1-1, with D tentatively TRBD1 (6 bases). The CDR3 is 16 amino acids. V was pared by 5 bases and J by 3 bases, with 19 bases between. The germline V gene encodes CDR1 MGHRA and CDR2 YSYEKL. CDR3 nucleotides: TGCGCCAGCAGCTTACAGGGAGGGCGCCGGGACACTGAAGCTTTCTTT. Its translation: CASSLQGGRRDTEAFF.

This clone was seen just once. This chain links TRBV23-1 with TRBJ1-2; perhaps TRBD1 as D (5 bases). TRBV23-1 is identified as an open reading frame with a role that is uncertain. V gave up 4 bases and J gave up 5 bases, with 14 bases separating them. CDR3 length: 14 amino acids. The CDR3 DNA sequence: TGCGCCAGCAGTCGGCCGGGGCTCAGGTATGGCTACACCTTC. Its protein is CASSRPGLRYGYTF.

The chain recombines TRBV16 with TRBJ1-1, with 11 bases fitting TRBD1. V lost 2 bases, J lost 3 bases, and 5 bases stayed unmatched. Per the germline V gene, CDR1 is KGHSY and CDR2 is FQNENV. CDR3 length: 16 residues. Here the CDR3 reads CASSQPRTGGYTEAFF. CDR3 DNA sequence: TGTGCCAGCAGCCAACCCCGGACAGGGGGCTACACTGAAGCTTTCTTT.

The chain couples TRBV5-1 to TRBJ2-1; D tentatively fits TRBD1 or TRBD2 (5 bases each). CDR1 is SGHRS, CDR2 YFSETQ, per germline. The CDR3 is made up of 11 amino acids. Trimming removed 9 bases from V and 5 bases from J, with 9 bases in between. CDR3 bases: TGCGCCACCAAGGGACACAATGAGCAGTTCTTC. Residues: CATKGHNEQFF.

This clone occurred once. This chain joins TRBV27 and TRBJ1-1; 10 bases map to TRBD1. Germline trimming cut 4 bases from V and 7 bases from J; bases unmatched to any gene: 6. The germline CDR1 and CDR2 sequences are MNHEY and SMNVEV (reference sequence). The CDR3 contains 14 residues. The CDR3 region is CASSYSTGGFEAFF. CDR3 in DNA: TGTGCCAGCAGTTATTCGACAGGGGGCTTTGAAGCTTTCTTT.

The chain employs TRBV18 and TRBJ1-2; D may be TRBD1 (6 bases). Germline loops: CDR1 KGHSH, CDR2 LQKENI. The CDR3 length is 15 residues. With 3 bases removed from V and 2 bases from J, the gap between germline ends came to 13 bases. The chain's CDR3 is CASSPRGQKNYGYTF. CDR3 nucleotide sequence: TGTGCCAGCTCACCCCGAGGACAGAAGAACTATGGCTACACCTTC.

The chain combines TRBV6-4 with TRBJ2-7; maybe TRBD1 (7 bases). Per germline, CDR1 MRHNA and CDR2 SNTAGT. The CDR3 sequence is 18 residues long. V was pared by 2 bases and J by 3 bases, with 23 bases between. The CDR3 DNA sequence: TGTGCCAGCAGTGACCCCCCAGGGGGGAAGGGGGTTATCTACGAGCAGTACTTC. Its translation: CASSDPPGGKGVIYEQYF.

The chain employs TRBV12-1 and TRBJ1-1; TRBD1, the D gene given by the table, was not confirmed from the DNA. TRBV12-1 is shown as a pseudogene. CDR3 size: 12 residues. This chain's CDR3 is CASSFPRTEAFF. For the CDR3, the DNA is TGTGCCAGCAGCTTCCCCAGGACTGAAGCTTTCTTT.

This clone is medium-sized in the sample. This rearrangement joins TRBV27 to TRBJ2-2; 11 bases agree with TRBD1. The CDR3 sequence is 15 residues long. Trimming at V came to 3 bases and at J to 7 bases, leaving 4 bases not matched to a gene. CDR1 and CDR2 from the germline V gene are MNHEY and SMNVEV (reference sequence). The DNA for the CDR3 is TGTGCCAGCAGTTTCGGGACAGGGGGAGTCGGGGAGCTGTTTTTT. Translating gives CASSFGTGGVGELFF.

The genes are TRBV5-6 and TRBJ1-6, with 8 bases fitting TRBD1. CDR1 and CDR2 (germline): SGHDT, YYEEEE. J was trimmed by 9 bases and V by 4 bases; bases with no gene match: 9. The CDR3 runs to 15 residues. CDR3 nucleotide sequence: TGTGCCAGCAGCGGACAGGGCTTCATCGGTTCACCCCTCCACTTT. Protein product: CASSGQGFIGSPLHF. Full variable domain (missing parts from reference TRBV5-6 and TRBJ1-6): DAGVTQSPTHLIKTRGQQVTLRCSPKSGHDTVSWYQQALGQGPQFIFQYYEEEERQRGNFPDRFSGHQFPNYSSELNVNALLLGDSALYLCASSGQGFIGSPLHFGNGTRLTVT.

The rearrangement joins TRBV10-3 to TRBJ1-6; 10 nucleotides agree with TRBD1. This CDR3 has 17 amino acids. Germline V gene sequence: CDR1 ENHRY, CDR2 SYGVKD. The J segment lost 6 bases and the V segment lost 5 bases, leaving 10 bases of the junction unmatched. In nucleotides, the CDR3 is TGTGCCATCAGTCGTCCCGGGACAGGGGAGGGTAATTCACCCCTCCACTTT. Residues: CAISRPGTGEGNSPLHF.

This clone appeared a few times. The CDR3 loop is CASSQRAGGSLTYEQYF. The CDR3 DNA is TGTGCCAGCAGCCAACGTGCGGGGGGCTCCTTAACCTACGAGCAGTACTTC. The rearrangement uses TRBV14 and TRBJ2-7; TRBD2 agrees at 8 bases. Trimming cost V 2 bases and J 2 bases; bases outside gene matches: 11. The CDR3 is made up of 17 amino acids. Germline V CDR1 and CDR2: SGHDN, FVKESK.

V and J are TRBV15 and TRBJ1-2, with no clear D. V was shortened by 1 base and J by 8 bases, with 23 bases between the two germline ends. Germline CDR1 is LNHNV and CDR2 is YYDKDF (reference sequence). This CDR3 has 17 residues. The CDR3 sequence: CATSRGGDGIKSSGYTF. The CDR3 DNA is TGTGCCACCAGCAGAGGCGGGGATGGGATTAAGTCTAGCGGCTACACCTTC.

V gene TRBV21-1 combines with J gene TRBJ2-7; TRBD2 is the table's D call, not checked against the DNA. TRBV21-1 is a known pseudogene. This CDR3 contains 12 residues. The CDR3, as DNA: TGTGCCAGCAGGCGGGGGGCCCACGAGCAGTACTTC. Its translation is CASRRGAHEQYF.

The V and J genes are TRBV6-1 and TRBJ2-2, with TRBD1 matching 10 bases. The CDR3 is 13 residues long. V was clipped by 6 bases and J by 7 bases; unmatched bases: 2. Germline CDR1 reads MNHNS; CDR2 reads SASEGT. The CDR3 bases are TGTGCCAGCAGGGACAGGGGGGACGGGGAGCTGTTTTTT. It translates to CASRDRGDGELFF.

The rearrangement joins TRBV4-1 to TRBJ1-1; the D gene is possibly TRBD1 (5 bases). The germline V gene encodes CDR1 MGHRA and CDR2 YSYEKL. The CDR3 has 16 residues. Deletions cut 0 bases from V and 4 bases from J, with 15 bases between. The CDR3 reads CASSQDRSGGGTEAFF. CDR3 coding DNA: TGCGCCAGCAGCCAAGATAGGTCAGGTGGGGGCACTGAAGCTTTCTTT.

The rearrangement uses TRBV9 and TRBJ1-1, with D hard to call. The CDR3 runs 14 residues. The germline CDR1 and CDR2 sequences are SGDLS and YYNGEE. V shed 3 bases and J shed 2 bases, with 11 bases lying between them. As DNA, the CDR3 is TGTGCCAGCAGCGAGGGAGGTAAAAACACTGAAGCTTTCTTT. It translates to CASSEGGKNTEAFF.

V is TRBV30 and J is TRBJ2-1; 7 nucleotides match TRBD1. V trimming: 1 base; J trimming: 4 bases; junction bases outside the gene matches: 1. CDR3 length: 13 amino acids. Germline CDR1 GTSNPN, CDR2 SVGIG (reference sequence). The CDR3 DNA is TGTGCCTGGAGTGCACAGGGGTACAATGAGCAGTTCTTC. It codes for CAWSAQGYNEQFF.

This clone occurred a few times. This rearrangement joins TRBV5-5 to TRBJ1-1; D is perhaps TRBD1 (5 bases). The germline gives CDR1 SGHKS, CDR2 YYEKEE (reference sequence). Trimming took off 0 bases at V and 7 bases at J, with 10 bases between the two ends. The CDR3 has 13 amino acids. Here the CDR3 DNA reads TGTGCCAGCAGCTTGGGCTGGCAGGGTGAAGCTTTCTTT. Its translation is CASSLGWQGEAFF.

The sample holds a few counts of this clone. In DNA, the CDR3 is TGTGCCAGCAGCCCACGTATGGAGGGGCTGCAGGCTTTCTTT. This translates into CASSPRMEGLQAFF. This rearrangement joins TRBV7-9 to TRBJ1-1; perhaps TRBD1 as D (5 bases). The CDR3 runs to 14 residues. The V and J ends lost 5 bases and 11 bases respectively, with 21 bases between them. The germline gives CDR1 SEHNR, CDR2 FQNEAQ (reference sequence). The full variable domain, in which reference TRBV7-9 and TRBJ1-1 provide the parts outside the CDR3, is DTGVSQNPRHKITKRGQNVTFRCDPISEHNRLYWYRQTLGQGPEFLTYFQNEAQLEKSRLLSDRFSAERPKGSFSTLEIQRTEQGDSAMYLCASSPRMEGLQAFFGQGTRLTVV.